The rows below give T cell receptor beta chains drawn from one sample of a study of blood T cell repertoires in COVID-19. Profiled with immunoSEQ multiplex PCR; TCRdb holds only in-frame clones, not every one. The repertoire has around 190,000 clones, about 90% of them found once; the top ten carry roughly 20%. Sample: peripheral blood. Source of these receptors: a man in his 70s with active or convalescent COVID-19. The CDR3 runs from the conserved cysteine through the conserved F or W. The D gene is left open where the match is weak. Only some rows state a clone size, as once, few, many or a class for expanded clones.

d_gene,abundance,j_gene,v_gene,CDR3nt,CDR3aa
TRBD2,few,TRBJ2-5,TRBV5-8,TGTGCCAGCAGCCCAGGACTAGCGACCCAAGAGACCCAGTACTTC,CASSPGLATQETQYF
TRBD1,-,TRBJ1-6,TRBV5-8,TGTGCCAGCAGCTCGATGTGGGGACAGAGTCGGAATTCACCCCTCCACTTT,CASSSMWGQSRNSPLHF
-,-,TRBJ1-6,TRBV27,TGTGCCAGCAGTTACCTGACAGTGAATTCACCCCTCCACTTT,CASSYLTVNSPLHF
-,-,TRBJ1-2,TRBV3-1/TRBV3-2,TGTGCCAGCAGCCCCTTGATCGGAGGGGATGAGAACTATGGCTACACCTTC,CASSPLIGGDENYGYTF
TRBD2,-,TRBJ2-3,TRBV4-2,TGTGCCAGCAGCCAAGATCTCCCAGCGGGGGGAGCAGATACGCAGTATTTT,CASSQDLPAGGADTQYF
-,-,TRBJ1-1,TRBV19,TGTGCCAGTAGTAAAAAGGGAGCAGAACGCACTGAAGCTTTCTTT,CASSKKGAERTEAFF
-,-,TRBJ2-1,TRBV27,TGTGCCAGCAGTTTAAGGGGTGGGGTAAATGAGCAGTTCTTC,CASSLRGGVNEQFF
-,once,TRBJ1-4,TRBV7-2,TGTGCCAGCAGCTTAGCCGGGGGGCGAGATGAAAAACTGTTTTTT,CASSLAGGRDEKLFF
TRBD1,-,TRBJ1-2,TRBV14,TGTGCCAGCAGCCTTCTCCCCGGCCAGACAGGGATATATGGCTACACCTTC,CASSLLPGQTGIYGYTF
-,-,TRBJ1-5,TRBV6-1,TGTGCCAGCAGTGAAGCGCTTCGGCAGGGGCTTCAGCCCCAGCATTTT,CASSEALRQGLQPQHF
-,few,TRBJ1-3,TRBV7-2,TGTGCCAGCAGCTTAGTAGGCGGGTTGGGAAACACCATATATTTT,CASSLVGGLGNTIYF
-,-,TRBJ1-2,TRBV7-2,TGTGCCAGCAGCTTAGGCAGGGAGGATGGCTACACCTTC,CASSLGREDGYTF
TRBD1,once,TRBJ2-1,TRBV4-3,TGCGCCAGCAGCCTCGCCGGGACAGGGTACAATGAGCAGTTCTTC,CASSLAGTGYNEQFF
-,-,TRBJ2-7,TRBV12-3/TRBV12-4,TGTGCCAGCAGTTTATCCAGGGTGTCCGAGCAGTACTTC,CASSLSRVSEQYF
-,-,TRBJ1-6,TRBV2,TGTGCCAGCAGGGAAAGAGGTTCACCCCTCCACTTT,CASRERGSPLHF
TRBD2,-,TRBJ2-7,TRBV7-3,TGTGCCAGCAGCTTACTAGCGGGAGTAAACGGAGGGGAGCAGTACTTC,CASSLLAGVNGGEQYF
TRBD1,-,TRBJ2-1,TRBV27,TGTGCCAGCAGGGGACAGGGCCTATACAATGAGCAGTTCTTC,CASRGQGLYNEQFF
-,-,TRBJ2-2,TRBV5-1,TGCGCCAGCAGCTTGGAAACCGGGGCCGGGGAGCTGTTTTTT,CASSLETGAGELFF
TRBD1,-,TRBJ1-2,TRBV6-2/TRBV6-3,TGTGCCAGCAGTCCAGGGGGCCCGGCTGGCTACACCTTC,CASSPGGPAGYTF
TRBD2,-,TRBJ2-3,TRBV6-4,TGTGCCAGCAGTCGGGAGCTAGCGGGAGGGTCAGATACGCAGTATTTT,CASSRELAGGSDTQYF
-,-,TRBJ2-2,TRBV6-6,TGTGCCAGCACCCCCGATGGGAGCAAGGCCGGGGAGCTGTTTTTT,CASTPDGSKAGELFF
-,-,TRBJ1-4,TRBV3-1/TRBV3-2,TGTGCCAGCAGCCAGCGCCCGTTGTCCCGGGGGGATGAAAAACTGTTTTTT,CASSQRPLSRGDEKLFF
TRBD1,-,TRBJ2-7,TRBV28,TGTGCCAGCAGTTTAATACAGGGGGCGGACGAGCAGTACTTC,CASSLIQGADEQYF
-,-,TRBJ1-6,TRBV7-8,TGTGCCAGCAGCGTAGCGCTTACGGCCCTGAGGGATTCACCCCTCCACTTT,CASSVALTALRDSPLHF
TRBD2,-,TRBJ2-5,TRBV5-1,TGCGCCAGCAGCCCGGGACTAGCGTTCCAAGAGACCCAGTACTTC,CASSPGLAFQETQYF
-,-,TRBJ1-3,TRBV7-3,TGTGCCAGCAGCTTAACCGTTGCAGACACCATATATTTT,CASSLTVADTIYF
-,-,TRBJ1-2,TRBV7-9,TGTGCCAGCAGCTTAGGAGGACTTTATGGCTACACCTTC,CASSLGGLYGYTF
-,-,TRBJ2-2,TRBV9,TGTGCCAGCAGCGTAGTTGCAGGGCAGGGCGGGGAGCTGTTTTTT,CASSVVAGQGGELFF
TRBD1,-,TRBJ2-2,TRBV19,TGTGCCAGTAGTAGGATGGACAGGGGGCGGACCGGGGAGCTGTTTTTT,CASSRMDRGRTGELFF
-,-,TRBJ1-4,TRBV3-1/TRBV3-2,TGTGCCAGCAGCCAAGATCGATCGATACAGGGAGGGGAAAAACTGTTTTTT,CASSQDRSIQGGEKLFF
TRBD1,-,TRBJ1-6,TRBV19,TGTGCCAGTAGACGTGCACCGGGACAGGGCTGGTCACCCCTCCACTTT,CASRRAPGQGWSPLHF
-,-,TRBJ1-5,TRBV7-8,TGTGCCAGCAGCATCCACGTAGCTGGACAGCCCCAGCATTTT,CASSIHVAGQPQHF
-,-,TRBJ2-7,TRBV28,TGTGCCAGCAGCTCCCCGGGTACTGCCTACGAGCAGTACTTC,CASSSPGTAYEQYF
-,-,TRBJ1-4,TRBV29-1,TGCAGCGTTATTACAGGGAATGAAAAACTGTTTTTT,CSVITGNEKLFF
-,-,TRBJ1-5,TRBV28,TGTGCCAGCAGCCGCGGTCGGTCCGGCAGCAATCAGCCCCAGCATTTT,CASSRGRSGSNQPQHF
TRBD2,-,TRBJ2-3,TRBV5-1,TGCGCCAGCAGCGACCCTAGCGGGAGCACAGATACGCAGTATTTT,CASSDPSGSTDTQYF
TRBD1,-,TRBJ2-7,TRBV10-1,TGCGCCAGCAGTGACTCCGGGACAGGGGGCTACGAGCAGTACTTC,CASSDSGTGGYEQYF
TRBD2,-,TRBJ2-1,TRBV19,TGTGCCAGTAGTACTCAACTAGCGGACTCCTACAATGAGCAGTTCTTC,CASSTQLADSYNEQFF
-,-,TRBJ1-2,TRBV18,TGTGCCAGCTCACCACCGTTTAAGGTCAGGGGACGATCTGGCTACACCTTC,CASSPPFKVRGRSGYTF
-,-,TRBJ2-2,TRBV5-5,TGTGCCAGCAGCTTGGTGAGGGCGAACACCGGGGAGCTGTTTTTT,CASSLVRANTGELFF
TRBD2,-,TRBJ2-1,TRBV19,TGTGCCAGTGGGCGGACTAGCGGGAGGGGTGGGCAGTTCTTC,CASGRTSGRGGQFF
-,-,TRBJ1-1,TRBV28,TGTGCCAGCAGTTTGAGGGGGAAGAGTGGGAACACTGAAGCTTTCTTT,CASSLRGKSGNTEAFF
-,-,TRBJ2-7,TRBV9,TGTGCCAGCAGCGTAGGAGAGAATCTCTACGAGCAGTACTTC,CASSVGENLYEQYF
TRBD1,-,TRBJ2-7,TRBV11-3,TGTGCCAGCAGCCGCGGACAGGCTTACGAGCAGTACTTC,CASSRGQAYEQYF
-,few,TRBJ1-5,TRBV19,TGTGCCAGTAGTATAGGCCGGCGTGGGCGTGTCCAGCCCCAGCATTTT,CASSIGRRGRVQPQHF
-,-,TRBJ1-1,TRBV14,TGTGCCAGCAGCCTTTATCGTCCGGTGGTGAGGGTAGGAAGAATGAACACTGAAGCTTTCTTT,CASSLYRPVVRVGRMNTEAFF
TRBD2,-,TRBJ2-1,TRBV28,TGTGCCAGCAGCTTTATTCCTCCTAGCGGCAATGAGCAGTTCTTC,CASSFIPPSGNEQFF